Sequencing of this T cell receptor beta chain was carried out in a study of technical replicates of blood from several donors. Germline loops: CDR1 MNHEY, CDR2 SVGAGI. J was trimmed by 5 bases and V by 1 base; bases with no gene match: 3. The CDR3 has 14 amino acids. Clones were sequenced by immunoSEQ multiplex PCR, and TCRdb holds only the in-frame ones, with some missing. This sample carries about 100,000 clones, about 94% of them seen once, and the ten largest clones take roughly 0.24%. The source material was T cells isolated from PBMCs. The chain joins TRBV6-5 to TRBJ2-7; 9 bases fit TRBD1. The receptor was isolated from a human donor in good health. This CDR3 reads CASSYLGTGNEQYF. In DNA, the CDR3 is TGTGCCAGCAGTTACTTAGGGACAGGGAACGAGCAGTACTTC.